The T cell receptor (beta chain) described here comes from a study of T cells in localized non-small cell lung cancer. Findings of the study overall: Multi-region tumor sequencing was not done, so intratumor heterogeneity could not be excluded.

This clone was picked up a small number of times. Its cognate antigen is unknown. Data came from immunoSEQ multiplex PCR; TCRdb stores just in-frame clones and leaves some out. The sample contains 2,500 to 3,500 clones, about 25% of which appear only once. There are 15 residues in the CDR3. V shed 0 bases, J shed 4 bases, and the junction held 6 bases outside the gene matches. CDR1 GTSNPN and CDR2 SVGIG come from the germline V gene (reference sequence). The sequencing used lung tumor tissue, collected before any cancer treatment. This clonotype originated in a man aged 35 to 69 with stage III lung adenocarcinoma. The chain recombines TRBV30 with TRBJ1-2, with 9 positions matching TRBD1. Here the CDR3 reads CAWSVSGTGTYGYTF. The CDR3 region has the DNA TGTGCCTGGAGTGTATCAGGGACAGGGACCTATGGCTACACCTTC.